The rows below give T cell receptor beta chains drawn from one sample of a study of cytomegalovirus exposure and HLA in healthy donors. Assay: immunoSEQ multiplex PCR; the TCRdb copy retains only in-frame clones and omits some. Of a few hundred thousand clones in the sample, approximately 83% are singletons; the top ten hold roughly 1.3%. Sequenced material: PBMCs. All receptors derive from a girl aged 10 to 17 in good health and CMV-seronegative. The CDR3 runs from the conserved cysteine through the conserved F or W. A D gene is named only where the DNA matches it firmly. Not every row has a clone size; where given, it reads once, few, many or a size class.

v_gene	abundance	j_gene	d_gene	CDR3aa	CDR3nt
TRBV27	-	TRBJ1-1	TRBD1	CASSSRQGYGTEAFF	TGTGCCAGCAGTTCCCGACAGGGGTACGGGACTGAAGCTTTCTTT
TRBV9	once	TRBJ2-1	TRBD2	CASSDSGSSYNEQFF	TGTGCCAGCAGTGATAGCGGGAGCTCCTACAATGAGCAGTTCTTC
TRBV7-3	once	TRBJ1-2	-	CASSLGPGGNYGYTF	TGTGCCAGCAGCTTAGGCCCCGGCGGGAACTATGGCTACACCTTC
TRBV10-3	few	TRBJ1-2	-	CAISERTREGYTF	TGTGCCATCAGTGAAAGAACGAGGGAAGGCTACACCTTC
TRBV4-1	few	TRBJ1-1	-	CASSHRQDRNTEAFF	TGCGCCAGCAGCCACAGACAGGATCGGAACACTGAAGCTTTCTTT
TRBV7-9	-	TRBJ1-5	TRBD1	CSSSLGTGVMNQPQHF	TGTTCCAGCAGCTTAGGGACAGGGGTAATGAATCAGCCCCAGCATTTT
TRBV27	-	TRBJ2-3	TRBD1	CASSPGTGYTDTQYF	TGTGCCAGCAGTCCCGGGACAGGGTACACAGATACGCAGTATTTT
TRBV10-2	-	TRBJ1-6	TRBD1	CASNPGGRGSPLHF	TGCGCCAGCAACCCAGGGGGTAGAGGTTCACCCCTCCACTTT
TRBV27	-	TRBJ2-3	-	CASPYRRDSTDTQYF	TGTGCCAGCCCTTATCGGAGGGATTCCACAGATACGCAGTATTTT
TRBV5-1	-	TRBJ1-1	-	CASSSGVGNTEAFF	TGCGCCAGCAGCTCGGGGGTCGGGAACACTGAAGCTTTCTTT
TRBV6-5	-	TRBJ2-7	TRBD1	CASSYSGTGVSYEQYF	TGTGCCAGCAGTTACTCGGGGACAGGGGTCTCCTACGAGCAGTACTTC
TRBV19	-	TRBJ2-6	TRBD1	CASSIMGQGFLSGANVLTF	TGTGCCAGTAGTATAATGGGACAGGGTTTTCTCTCTGGGGCCAACGTCCTGACTTTC
TRBV28	-	TRBJ2-7	-	CASSLFGRGDYEQYF	TGTGCCAGCAGTTTATTCGGCAGGGGTGACTACGAGCAGTACTTC
TRBV9	-	TRBJ2-1	TRBD1	CASSVDYRGPYNEQFF	TGTGCCAGCAGCGTAGATTACAGGGGGCCCTACAATGAGCAGTTCTTC
TRBV19	-	TRBJ2-2	-	CASMGYNTGELFF	TGTGCCAGTATGGGCTACAACACCGGGGAGCTGTTTTTT
TRBV6-6	-	TRBJ2-3	-	CASTGGWTDTQYF	TGTGCCAGCACCGGCGGGTGGACAGATACGCAGTATTTT
TRBV9	-	TRBJ2-4	-	CASSVAPNVIQYF	TGTGCCAGCAGCGTAGCGCCTAACGTCATTCAGTACTTC
TRBV5-6	-	TRBJ2-1	TRBD2	CASSFKLAGYNEQFF	TGTGCCAGCAGCTTTAAGCTAGCGGGATACAATGAGCAGTTCTTC
TRBV15	-	TRBJ2-1	TRBD1	CATSREKGARTYNEQFF	TGTGCCACCAGCAGGGAAAAGGGGGCCAGGACCTACAATGAGCAGTTCTTC
TRBV27	-	TRBJ2-7	-	CASSSTGTYEQYF	TGTGCCAGCAGCTCGACCGGGACCTACGAGCAGTACTTC
TRBV7-2	-	TRBJ1-2	TRBD1	CASSLAGVGTGDYGYTF	TGTGCCAGCAGCTTAGCGGGGGTTGGGACAGGCGACTATGGCTACACCTTC
TRBV5-1	-	TRBJ1-3	TRBD1	CASSVETGGNTIYF	TGCGCCAGCAGCGTAGAGACAGGGGGAAACACCATATATTTT
TRBV4-1	-	TRBJ2-1	TRBD2	CASSLTGGRAAGEQFF	TGCGCCAGCTCCCTGACGGGCGGGAGGGCCGCGGGTGAGCAGTTCTTC
TRBV5-4	-	TRBJ2-5	TRBD2	CASSLEAGEQETQYF	TGTGCCAGCAGCTTGGAAGCGGGGGAACAAGAGACCCAGTACTTC
TRBV7-9	once	TRBJ2-3	TRBD1	CASSFGDRGPTDTQYF	TGTGCCAGCAGCTTTGGGGACAGGGGGCCCACAGATACGCAGTATTTT
TRBV5-4	-	TRBJ1-2	TRBD1	CASSSQGPVNYGYTF	TGTGCCAGCAGCTCACAGGGGCCCGTAAACTATGGCTACACCTTC
TRBV7-9	-	TRBJ1-1	TRBD1	CASSFTGDPEAFF	TGTGCCAGCAGCTTCACAGGGGACCCTGAAGCTTTCTTT
TRBV4-3	-	TRBJ2-6	-	CASSQDSGAGFSGANVLTF	TGCGCCAGCAGCCAAGACTCAGGGGCTGGATTTTCTGGGGCCAACGTCCTGACTTTC
TRBV11-1	few	TRBJ1-5	-	CATALWPQPQHF	TGTGCCACCGCCCTTTGGCCTCAGCCCCAGCATTTT
TRBV7-8	-	TRBJ2-7	-	CASSLGAGGYEQYF	TGTGCCAGCAGCTTGGGGGCCGGAGGTTACGAGCAGTACTTC
TRBV28	-	TRBJ1-1	-	CASRSRSGIYTEAFF	TGTGCCAGCAGAAGCCGCTCGGGGATTTACACTGAAGCTTTCTTT
TRBV6-5	few	TRBJ1-5	-	CASSTKDRRNQPQHF	TGTGCCAGCAGTACGAAGGACCGGAGGAATCAGCCCCAGCATTTT
TRBV6-5	-	TRBJ1-4	TRBD1	CASSYSSRGIEKLFF	TGTGCCAGCAGTTACTCGTCCAGGGGGATTGAAAAACTGTTTTTT
TRBV2	-	TRBJ2-1	TRBD2	CATQREIYNEQFF	TGTGCCACGCAGCGGGAGATCTACAATGAGCAGTTCTTC
TRBV7-9	few	TRBJ1-4	TRBD1	CASSYGQGREKLFF	TGTGCCAGCAGCTATGGACAGGGACGGGAAAAACTGTTTTTT
TRBV13	-	TRBJ2-5	-	CASSLAAGQETQYF	TGTGCCAGCAGCTTAGCGGCAGGACAAGAGACCCAGTACTTC
TRBV28	few	TRBJ1-2	-	CASSLPTPYLKGYTF	TGTGCCAGCAGTTTACCTACGCCTTACCTAAAGGGCTACACCTTC
TRBV14	-	TRBJ1-2	-	CASSPPTGGYTF	TGTGCCAGCAGCCCCCCAACAGGGGGCTACACCTTC
TRBV6-1	few	TRBJ1-1	TRBD1	CASSEGTGGWGTEAFF	TGTGCCAGCAGTGAAGGAACAGGGGGCTGGGGCACTGAAGCTTTCTTT
TRBV10-2	many	TRBJ2-7	-	CASSPQDTYEQYF	TGCGCCAGCAGTCCGCAGGACACCTACGAGCAGTACTTC
TRBV19	-	TRBJ1-2	-	CASSIDPGTPGYTF	TGTGCCAGTAGTATAGATCCAGGGACTCCGGGCTACACCTTC
TRBV28	-	TRBJ1-4	-	CASGLGSTTNEKLFF	TGTGCCAGCGGCTTGGGGAGTACAACTAATGAAAAACTGTTTTTT
TRBV29-1	-	TRBJ2-5	-	CSVDSPPLETQYF	TGCAGCGTTGATTCCCCCCCTTTGGAGACCCAGTACTTC
TRBV11-2	-	TRBJ1-1	-	CASSLGAGGAFF	TGTGCCAGCAGCTTAGGGGCGGGGGGTGCTTTCTTT
TRBV11-2	-	TRBJ1-1	TRBD1	CASSIRTGGNTEAFF	TGTGCCAGCAGCATCCGGACAGGAGGGAACACTGAAGCTTTCTTT
TRBV30	-	TRBJ2-7	-	CAWSDRDEQYF	TGTGCCTGGAGTGACAGGGACGAGCAGTACTTC
TRBV19	once	TRBJ2-1	TRBD1	CASSTSDREVYNEQFF	TGTGCCAGTAGTACCTCGGACAGGGAGGTCTACAATGAGCAGTTCTTC
TRBV9	once	TRBJ2-7	-	CASSPGTDSYEQYF	TGTGCCAGCAGCCCGGGGACTGATTCCTACGAGCAGTACTTC
TRBV19	-	TRBJ1-5	-	CASSRQDQPQHF	TGTGCCAGTAGCAGACAGGATCAGCCCCAGCATTTT
TRBV7-3	-	TRBJ2-1	-	CASSLSREGTYNEQFF	TGTGCCAGCAGCTTATCCCGGGAAGGAACCTACAATGAGCAGTTCTTC